The T cell receptor (beta chain) under discussion was sequenced for a study of T cells in Graves' hyperthyroidism and ophthalmopathy. The germline CDR1 and CDR2 sequences are LGHDT and YNNKEL (reference sequence). Between the trimmed V and J ends, which lost 2 bases and 9 bases, there was a span of 13 bases. This CDR3 has 13 amino acids. Amplification of TCR beta CDR3 regions used RNA as the template. The HTBI primer set served for first-round RT-PCR of the TCR CDR3. TCRdb processed the multiplex PCR reads anew with MiXCR; each CDR3 protein has one entry. This table holds about 250,000 distinct CDR3 sequences, almost 25% found once. This clonotype was seen ten or more times.

The source of this sequence is a woman aged 40 to 50 with Graves' ophthalmopathy. V usage is TRBV3-1 and J usage is TRBJ2-5; D remains ambiguous. The specimen was blood. The CDR3 reads CASSQSSLVAQYF. CDR3 DNA sequence: TGTGCCAGCAGCCAATCCAGTTTGGTTGCCCAGTACTTC.